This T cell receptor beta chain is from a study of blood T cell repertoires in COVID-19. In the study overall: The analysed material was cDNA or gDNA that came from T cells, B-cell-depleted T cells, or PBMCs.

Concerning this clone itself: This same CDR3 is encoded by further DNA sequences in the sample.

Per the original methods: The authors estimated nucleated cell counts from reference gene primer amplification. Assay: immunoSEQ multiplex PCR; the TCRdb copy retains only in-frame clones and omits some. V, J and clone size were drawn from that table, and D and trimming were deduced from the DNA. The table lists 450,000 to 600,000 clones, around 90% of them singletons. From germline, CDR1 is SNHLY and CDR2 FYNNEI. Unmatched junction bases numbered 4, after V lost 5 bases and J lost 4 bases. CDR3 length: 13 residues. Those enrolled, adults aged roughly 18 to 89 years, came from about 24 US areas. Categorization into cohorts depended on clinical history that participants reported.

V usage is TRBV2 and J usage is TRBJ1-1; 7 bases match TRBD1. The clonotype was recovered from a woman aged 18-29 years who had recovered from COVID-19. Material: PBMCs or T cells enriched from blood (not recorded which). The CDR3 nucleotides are TGTGCCAGCAGTCGACAGGGAAGCACTGAAGCTTTCTTT. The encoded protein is CASSRQGSTEAFF.